This paragraph covers one T cell receptor (beta chain) sequence. This sample is part of a study of CD8 T cells in ankylosing spondylitis. TCRdb passed the 5' RACE reads through MiXCR, listing each CDR3 protein once. This sample has around 230,000 distinct CDR3 sequences, with around 8% found just once. The germline gives CDR1 SGHTA, CDR2 FQGNSA. The CDR3 sequence is 15 residues long. Trimming pared 0 bases from V and 4 bases from J, leaving 12 bases between. The clonotype was recovered from a female donor with ankylosing spondylitis or in good health (not recorded which). What was sequenced was blood, either unsorted or a sorted T cell fraction (not recorded which). V and J are TRBV7-2 and TRBJ2-5; no reliable D call. The CDR3 loop is CASSLARTLGETQYF. The CDR3 coding sequence is TGTGCCAGCAGCTTAGCTAGGACGTTGGGAGAGACCCAGTACTTC.